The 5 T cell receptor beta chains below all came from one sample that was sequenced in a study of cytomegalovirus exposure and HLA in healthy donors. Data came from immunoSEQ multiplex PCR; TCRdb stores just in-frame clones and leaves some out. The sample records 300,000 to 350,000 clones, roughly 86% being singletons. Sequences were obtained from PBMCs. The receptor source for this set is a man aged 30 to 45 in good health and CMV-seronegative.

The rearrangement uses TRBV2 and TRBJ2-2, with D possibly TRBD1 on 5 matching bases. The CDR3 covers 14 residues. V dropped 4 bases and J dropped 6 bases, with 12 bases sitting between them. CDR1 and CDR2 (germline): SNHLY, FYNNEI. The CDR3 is CASSVERGAGELFF. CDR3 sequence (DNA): TGTGCCAGCAGTGTAGAAAGGGGCGCCGGGGAGCTGTTTTTT.

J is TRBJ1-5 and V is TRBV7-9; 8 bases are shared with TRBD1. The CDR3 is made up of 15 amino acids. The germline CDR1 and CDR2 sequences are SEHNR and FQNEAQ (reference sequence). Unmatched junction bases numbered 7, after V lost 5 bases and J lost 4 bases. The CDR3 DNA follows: TGTGCCAGCAGCGCGGACAGGGATGAGAATCAGCCCCAGCATTTT. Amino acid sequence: CASSADRDENQPQHF.

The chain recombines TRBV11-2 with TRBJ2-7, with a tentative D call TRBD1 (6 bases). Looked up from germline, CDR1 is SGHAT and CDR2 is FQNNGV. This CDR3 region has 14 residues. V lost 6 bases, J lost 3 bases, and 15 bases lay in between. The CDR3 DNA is TGTGCCAGCAGTTACCGGGACAACTACTACGAGCAGTACTTC. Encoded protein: CASSYRDNYYEQYF. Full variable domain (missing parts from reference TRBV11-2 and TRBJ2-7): EAGVAQSPRYKIIEKRQSVAFWCNPISGHATLYWYQQILGQGPKLLIQFQNNGVVDDSQLPKDRFSAERLKGVDSTLKIQPAKLEDSAVYLCASSYRDNYYEQYFGPGTRLTVT.

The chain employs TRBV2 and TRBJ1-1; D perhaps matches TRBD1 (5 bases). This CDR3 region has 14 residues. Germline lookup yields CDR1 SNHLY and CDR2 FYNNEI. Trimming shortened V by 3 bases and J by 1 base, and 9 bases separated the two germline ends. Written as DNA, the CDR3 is TGTGCCAGCAGTGATCACAGGCCGAACACTGAAGCTTTCTTT. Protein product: CASSDHRPNTEAFF.

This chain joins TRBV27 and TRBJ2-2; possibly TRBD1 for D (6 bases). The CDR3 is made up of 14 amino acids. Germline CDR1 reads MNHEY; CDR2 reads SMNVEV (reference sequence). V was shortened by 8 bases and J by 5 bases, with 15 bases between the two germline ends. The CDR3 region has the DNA TGTGCCAGCGGAGACAGGCCCCGAACCGGGGAGCTGTTTTTT. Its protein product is CASGDRPRTGELFF.